Below are 3 T cell receptor beta chains sequenced from a single sample in a study of blood T cell repertoires in COVID-19. This table comes from immunoSEQ multiplex PCR, and its TCRdb copy is limited to in-frame clones, with some not included. The table records 150,000 or so clones, roughly 84% of them present only once. Sequencing was done on a sample of peripheral blood. These receptors were collected from a human donor in a cohort sampled during active COVID-19.

This clone was seen more than once but under ten times. The chain's CDR3 is CASSSGTGDRYEQYF. CDR3 bases: TGTGCCAGCAGCTCAGGGACAGGGGACAGGTACGAGCAGTACTTC. V usage is TRBV7-9 and J usage is TRBJ2-7, with TRBD1 identical over 10 bases. CDR1 is SEHNR, CDR2 FQNEAQ, per germline (reference sequence). The CDR3 has 15 residues. V lost 4 bases to trimming and J lost 4 bases; unmatched junction nucleotides: 7. The variable domain in full, with the rest retrieved from reference TRBV7-9 and TRBJ2-7, is DTGVSQNPRHKITKRGQNVTFRCDPISEHNRLYWYRQTLGQGPEFLTYFQNEAQLEKSRLLSDRFSAERPKGSFSTLEIQRTEQGDSAMYLCASSSGTGDRYEQYFGPGTRLTVT.

The DNA of the CDR3 is TGTGCCAGCAGCTTTAAGTGGGACAGGTCGCTTGAGCAGTTCTTC. It is translated as CASSFKWDRSLEQFF. The chain uses TRBV5-6 and TRBJ2-1; 8 bases map to TRBD1. V gave up 2 bases and J gave up 9 bases; unmatched junction bases: 10. Germline V gene data show CDR1 as SGHDT and CDR2 as YYEEEE. The CDR3 runs 15 residues.

The rearrangement links TRBV12-3 or TRBV12-4 to TRBJ1-2; the D is unclear. Trimming took off 6 bases at V and 8 bases at J, with 13 bases between the two ends. The CDR3 covers 12 residues. The CDR3 loop reads CASSSRPGGYTF. For the CDR3, the DNA is TGTGCCAGCAGCTCGAGGCCGGGAGGCTACACCTTC.